Listed below are T cell receptor beta chains from one sample, sequenced in a study of CD8 T cells in Susac syndrome. MiXCR was run by TCRdb on the immunoSEQ multiplex PCR reads, yielding one entry per CDR3 protein. The table has some 130,000 distinct CDR3 sequences, approximately 95% seen once. The source material was CD8+ T cells from PBMCs. The source of these receptors is a human donor with Susac syndrome. The CDR3 runs from the conserved cysteine through the conserved F or W. D genes are given only for firm matches. Not all rows give a size; the values are once, few, many and, for expanded clones, a class.

CDR3nt: TGTGCCAGCAGGCAGAGCTCCTACGAGCAGTACTTC; CDR3aa: CASRQSSYEQYF; abundance: once; j_gene: TRBJ2-7; v_gene: TRBV27; d_gene: .
CDR3nt: TGCAGCGTTTATTCGTCCGCGGGAGGAGCAGAGACCCAGTACTTC; CDR3aa: CSVYSSAGGAETQYF; abundance: .; j_gene: TRBJ2-5; v_gene: TRBV29-1; d_gene: TRBD2
CDR3nt: TGTGCCAGCAGTTACTCGAATGAGGACGGGGAGCTGTTTTTT; CDR3aa: CASSYSNEDGELFF; abundance: .; j_gene: TRBJ2-2; v_gene: TRBV6-5; d_gene: .
CDR3nt: TGTGCCAGCAGCTTTTCCCCAGGGAGCTCCTACGAGCAGTACTTC; CDR3aa: CASSFSPGSSYEQYF; abundance: .; j_gene: TRBJ2-7; v_gene: TRBV11-2; d_gene: .
CDR3nt: TGTGCCAGCAGCTTGGAGGGGACCAACACTGAAGCTTTCTTT; CDR3aa: CASSLEGTNTEAFF; abundance: .; j_gene: TRBJ1-1; v_gene: TRBV5-6; d_gene: .
CDR3nt: TGTGCCAGCAGACGCCCGAACTTGGGCAATCAGCCCCAGCATTTT; CDR3aa: CASRRPNLGNQPQHF; abundance: .; j_gene: TRBJ1-5; v_gene: TRBV28; d_gene: .
CDR3nt: TGTGCCAGCAGCTTAGGGAGCGGGAGCCGCGAGCAGTACTTC; CDR3aa: CASSLGSGSREQYF; abundance: .; j_gene: TRBJ2-7; v_gene: TRBV13; d_gene: TRBD2
CDR3nt: TGTGCCAGCAGTCCCATAGCAAGCAATCAGCCCCAGCATTTT; CDR3aa: CASSPIASNQPQHF; abundance: .; j_gene: TRBJ1-5; v_gene: TRBV27; d_gene: .
CDR3nt: TGTGCCAGCAGCTTGGCCCCGGGCGAGAACACTGAAGCTTTCTTT; CDR3aa: CASSLAPGENTEAFF; abundance: .; j_gene: TRBJ1-1; v_gene: TRBV5-4; d_gene: .
CDR3nt: TGCGCCAGCAGCATGGGGGAGGGGGAAGATGAGCAGTTCTTC; CDR3aa: CASSMGEGEDEQFF; abundance: .; j_gene: TRBJ2-1; v_gene: TRBV5-1; d_gene: .
CDR3nt: TGTGCCAGCAGCTCGGGACAGGGGAGGGATGAGCAGTTCTTC; CDR3aa: CASSSGQGRDEQFF; abundance: .; j_gene: TRBJ2-1; v_gene: TRBV7-9; d_gene: TRBD1
CDR3nt: TGTGCCAGCTTAGACGCTAGGTACGAGCAGTACTTC; CDR3aa: CASLDARYEQYF; abundance: .; j_gene: TRBJ2-7; v_gene: TRBV11-2; d_gene: .
CDR3nt: TGCGCCAGCAGCCAAGAACCCCCGGGCACCGGGGAGCTGTTTTTT; CDR3aa: CASSQEPPGTGELFF; abundance: .; j_gene: TRBJ2-2; v_gene: TRBV4-1; d_gene: .
CDR3nt: TGTGCCAGCAGCTATGACAGTAATCATGGCTACACCTTC; CDR3aa: CASSYDSNHGYTF; abundance: .; j_gene: TRBJ1-2; v_gene: TRBV7-9; d_gene: .
CDR3nt: TGCGCCAGCAGCCCGCAGGGCCCAGCAGATACGCAGTATTTT; CDR3aa: CASSPQGPADTQYF; abundance: .; j_gene: TRBJ2-3; v_gene: TRBV4-1; d_gene: .
CDR3nt: TGCAGCGTCAGACAGGGGAGTCTCGACGAGCAGTACTTC; CDR3aa: CSVRQGSLDEQYF; abundance: once; j_gene: TRBJ2-7; v_gene: TRBV29-1; d_gene: TRBD1
CDR3nt: TGTGCCAGCAGTTACCCCCCCGGACAGGGCAATGAGCAGTTCTTC; CDR3aa: CASSYPPGQGNEQFF; abundance: .; j_gene: TRBJ2-1; v_gene: TRBV6-6; d_gene: TRBD1
CDR3nt: TGTGCCAGCAGTGAAGATCTAGTGGGACAGCTGAACACCGGGGAGCTGTTTTTT; CDR3aa: CASSEDLVGQLNTGELFF; abundance: once; j_gene: TRBJ2-2; v_gene: TRBV6-1; d_gene: TRBD1
CDR3nt: TGCGCCAGCAGCCAAGAACGAGCCGGGAGAGACTACAATGAGCAGTTCTTC; CDR3aa: CASSQERAGRDYNEQFF; abundance: .; j_gene: TRBJ2-1; v_gene: TRBV4-1; d_gene: .
CDR3nt: TGCAGTGCTAGAGAAACCGGGGGCACTGAAGCTTTCTTT; CDR3aa: CSARETGGTEAFF; abundance: .; j_gene: TRBJ1-1; v_gene: TRBV20-1; d_gene: .